The next 7 T cell receptor beta chains were all read from a single sample in a study of beta chain features in type 1 diabetes. General study points: All four CD4+ subsets from Type 1 diabetes patients carried moderately but significantly shorter TCRB CDR3s.

The study reverse transcribed the entire isolated RNA, so it sequenced expressed TCRB transcripts. TCRdb keeps only in-frame clones here, not all; method: immunoSEQ multiplex PCR. The repertoire holds 120,000 or so clones, with around 15% as singletons. These receptors' antigens are unknown. Source material: central memory CD4+ T cells from blood. These receptors all stem from a man younger than 35 with type 1 diabetes.

The chain is built from TRBV30 and TRBJ2-7; 16 bases agree with TRBD2. V trimming: 5 bases; J trimming: 2 bases; junction bases outside the gene matches: 9. Germline V gene sequence: CDR1 GTSNPN, CDR2 SVGIG (reference sequence). CDR3 length: 17 residues. CDR3 coding DNA: TGTGCCTGGTGGCCGGGGACTAGCGGGAGGGGTGCCTACGAGCAGTACTTC. This sequence encodes CAWWPGTSGRGAYEQYF.

The chain carries TRBV29-1 and TRBJ2-5; a possible D gene is TRBD2 (5 bases). V was clipped by 2 bases and J by 6 bases, with 13 bases between them. The CDR3 contains 13 residues. Germline CDR1 and CDR2: SQVTM and ANQGSEA. The CDR3 is CSVELRADQTQYF. The CDR3 nucleotides read TGCAGCGTTGAATTGAGGGCAGACCAGACCCAGTACTTC.

Points on this clone: A much more abundant neighbour one base away suggests this may be a read error. The chain combines TRBV27 with TRBJ2-7; D is unclear. Per germline, CDR1 MNHEY and CDR2 SMNVEV (reference sequence). The V gene lost 3 bases and the J gene lost 2 bases, with 2 bases spanning the gap. The CDR3 totals 11 residues. The CDR3 coding sequence is TGTGCCAGCAGTTTCACCTACGAGCAGTACTTC. It encodes CASSFTYEQYF.

This clone has more than one count but fewer than ten. The V and J genes are TRBV29-1 and TRBJ2-3; TRBD2 aligns across 8 bases. Germline CDR1 and CDR2: SQVTM and ANQGSEA. Trimming removed 1 base from V and 4 bases from J; junction bases left unmatched: 4. The CDR3 consists of 14 residues. The CDR3 protein is CSVEGGREADTQYF. In nucleotides, the CDR3 is TGCAGCGTTGAAGGTGGGCGGGAGGCAGATACGCAGTATTTT.

The chain uses TRBV27 and TRBJ2-1; no clear D. V gave up 3 bases and J gave up 5 bases, with 17 bases separating them. The germline V gene has CDR1 MNHEY and CDR2 SMNVEV (reference sequence). The CDR3 extends over 16 amino acids. DNA of the CDR3: TGTGCCAGCAGTTTCTTGGCGACACAGCTAGACAATGAGCAGTTCTTC. Encoded protein: CASSFLATQLDNEQFF.

The chain carries TRBV30 and TRBJ1-1; D gene uncertain. V was shortened by 4 bases and J by 0 bases, with 9 bases between the two germline ends. CDR3 length: 13 residues. Per germline, CDR1 GTSNPN and CDR2 SVGIG (reference sequence). This CDR3 reads CAWKDMMNTEAFF. CDR3 in DNA: TGTGCCTGGAAAGACATGATGAACACTGAAGCTTTCTTT.

This clone has a handful of counts. The CDR3 coding sequence is TGTGCCAGCAGCTCGACTTTTGGAAACACTGAAGCTTTCTTT. Translating gives CASSSTFGNTEAFF. The chain combines TRBV5-4 with TRBJ1-1; D is unclear. The CDR3 length is 14 residues. Trimming removed 3 bases from V and 2 bases from J, with 11 bases in between. In germline, CDR1 is SGHNT, CDR2 YYREEE (reference sequence).